This T cell receptor beta chain was profiled in a study of blood T cell repertoires in COVID-19. Study in general: Italy, Spain and the United States were the sources of the convalescent and acute COVID-19 samples. T cells, B-cell-depleted T cells, or PBMCs provided the cDNA or gDNA that served as material.

Authors' processing steps: How many nucleated cells were present was estimated from reference gene primer amplification. TCRdb keeps only in-frame clones here, not all; method: immunoSEQ multiplex PCR. From that table come the V and J calls and clone size; the DNA was used to work out D and trimming. This table holds some 71,000 clones, 90% found once. CDR3 size: 16 residues. The germline V gene encodes CDR1 LGHNT and CDR2 FRNRAP. V dropped 6 bases and J dropped 3 bases, with 19 bases sitting between them. The sample consisted of peripheral blood. The TCR was taken from a woman under 30 with acute or convalescent COVID-19. This rearrangement joins TRBV12-5 to TRBJ2-3; tentative D call: TRBD1 (5 bases). CDR3 protein: CASGTNLGAPTDTQYF. Written as DNA, the CDR3 is TGTGCTAGTGGAACCAATTTAGGGGCTCCTACAGATACGCAGTATTTT.